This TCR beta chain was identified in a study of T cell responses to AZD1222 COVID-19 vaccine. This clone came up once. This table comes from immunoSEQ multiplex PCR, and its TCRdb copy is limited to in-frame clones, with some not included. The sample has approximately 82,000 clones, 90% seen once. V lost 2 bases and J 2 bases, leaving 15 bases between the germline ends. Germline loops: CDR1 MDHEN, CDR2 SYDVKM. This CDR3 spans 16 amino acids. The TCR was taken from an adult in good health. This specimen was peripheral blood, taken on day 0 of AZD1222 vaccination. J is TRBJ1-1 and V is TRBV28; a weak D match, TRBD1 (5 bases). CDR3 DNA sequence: TGTGCCAGCAGTTTAGCCGAAGGGGCCATCAACACTGAAGCTTTCTTT. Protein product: CASSLAEGAINTEAFF. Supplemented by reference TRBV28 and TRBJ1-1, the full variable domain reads DVKVTQSSRYLVKRTGEKVFLECVQDMDHENMFWYRQDPGLGLRLIYFSYDVKMKEKGDIPEGYSVSREKKERFSLILESASTNQTSMYLCASSLAEGAINTEAFFGQGTRLTVV.